This T cell receptor beta chain was identified during a study of low-dose radiotherapy and immunotherapy resistance in tumors (dated 2022 in TCRdb). Concerning the study at large: Patients in Cohort 1 were given 0.5 Gy per fraction every 2 weeks, and the prescribed total PTV dose was 6.5 Gy. Patients in Cohort 2 were given 1 Gy per fraction every two weeks, for a total of 13 Gy across 26 weeks. Nivolumab and ipilimumab were both given intravenously, with nivolumab at a 240 mg flat dose every two weeks and ipilimumab at 1 mg/kg every six weeks. Intravenous cyclophosphamide at 200 mg/m2 was administered every two weeks, one day ahead of each radiation and immunotherapy administration. Starting on cycle 1 day 1, patients took 300 mg of aspirin by mouth once daily for four cycles. The trial did not randomize participants into treatment groups. The translational analysis covered eight patients: three from the first dose cohort and the first five from the second dose cohort.

The sequencing machine was an Illumina HiSeq 2500. To make first-strand cDNA, Superscript III was used along with a set of TRAV- and TRBV-specific primers so that both the TCRalpha and TCRbeta chains were covered. A roughly 20-cycle PCR with Phusion amplified the TCRs, pairing a constant-region primer with the adapter that was attached to the V primers. The MessageAmp II aRNA Amplification Kit was used to amplify the isolated mRNA, with in vitro transcription run for 16 hours at 37 degrees C. mRNA for TCR sequencing was isolated with the Dynabeads mRNA DIRECT Purification Kit. Indexed Illumina adapters were added in a second Phusion PCR of about 27 cycles, after which AMPure XP beads were used to purify the products. In the original analysis: Using custom Perl scripts, TCR sequences encoding the same protein were pooled, out-of-frame sequences were removed, and the abundance of each clonotype was computed. The analysis excluded TCR sequences that were supported by just one read. Repertoire metrics included Shannon entropy, Gini index, clonality, richness, and frequency of TCRs shared between repertoires. TCRdb reran the public reads through fastp at Q25 and MiXCR, keeping productive beta chains. Rows with a matching CDR3 protein are joined into one entry that keeps the most common DNA and genes. The V and J calls follow TCRdb's processing rather than the paper's. This sample has just over 90,000 distinct CDR3 sequences in its table, and 20% to 25% of those were observed once. The top ten clonotypes cover around 13% of the sample.

V is shortened by 3 bases, J by 5 bases, and the region joining them spans 8 bases. The CDR3 holds 13 amino acids from the cysteine to the phenylalanine. The retained sequence is limited to the CDR3, 39 bases, with the frame set at the first base. From the germline V gene, CDR1 is SNHLY and CDR2 is FYNNEI. This clonotype was seen many times. No antigen is known for it. It has no much larger one-base neighbor in the sample; base qualities were not kept. The time point label, as the study defines it: after trial treatment. Sample treatment or condition, as interpreted from the label and publication: LDRT plus nivolumab, ipilimumab, low-dose cyclophosphamide and aspirin (RACIN trial). Donors were enrolled in RACIN, a single-arm phase I dose-escalation trial in which nivolumab, ipilimumab, aspirin, low-dose cyclophosphamide and low-dose radiotherapy were combined. Eligible patients had advanced, TIL-negative solid tumors.

This clonotype was obtained from a female donor with ovarian cancer. The chain links TRBV2 with TRBJ2-1; a confident D gene designation cannot be given. The sequencing here drew on PBMCs, taken after low-dose radiotherapy plus immunotherapy. This receptor has the CDR3 CASSEIQHNEQFF. DNA sequence: TGTGCCAGCAGTGAGATTCAGCACAATGAGCAGTTCTTC.